This entry concerns a single TCR beta chain. This clone's antigen is unknown. The CDR3 end shows no conserved phenylalanine or tryptophan, and so a read error is likely. At the junction V is shortened by 1 base and J by 6 bases; bases outside the gene matches: 17. The CDR1 and CDR2 encoded by the germline V gene are MGHRA and YSYEKL. The CDR3 totals 18 residues, both ends included. The read is trimmed to its CDR3 DNA, 54 bases read in frame from base 1. This record comes from a study of breast tumors, draining lymph nodes, adjacent tissues (dated by TCRdb to about 2016). For context, the study as a whole: Breast cancer patients provided tumor, adjacent nontumor tissue and axillary lymph nodes, and the study compared the TCR beta repertoires across these three sources. In human breast cancer, the study set out to assess how tumor, surrounding tissue and draining lymph node repertoires relate to one another and whether T cells might be exchanged between them. Broader findings and caveats from the paper: Tumors showed preferential V and J gene usage, and their T-cell repertoire diversity fell below that of lymph nodes yet above that of nontumor tissue. The conclusion that tumor T cells originate in lymph nodes was presented as consistent with a hypothesis rather than as directly demonstrated. In luminal-like breast cancer, tumor and nontumor tissue repertoires resembled each other significantly more than in basal-like breast cancer. The data were considered consistent with the idea that most tumor T cells come from the lymph node and then expand in tumor tissue.

Lymph node samples were obtained from the axillary draining lymph nodes of breast cancer patients. The run used an Illumina HiSeq 2000. TCR beta chain libraries were generated by multiplex PCR amplification. The amplified TCR beta chain products were analyzed by high-throughput sequencing. TCRdb itself trimmed the public reads at Q25 with fastp, ran MiXCR and retained productive beta chains. Records with the same CDR3 protein are collapsed into one entry carrying the most frequent genes and DNA. In this sample the table shows about 140,000 distinct CDR3 sequences, about 33% of which occur a single time. Less than 2.5% of the sample belongs to the ten largest clones.

The origin of this receptor is a female donor with breast cancer. Some clones in this sample may be carry-over from other donors' samples. Specimen: axillary lymph node tissue. This chain joins TRBV4-1 to TRBJ1-2; 7 nucleotides in the junction match TRBD1. The DNA sequence follows: TGCGCCAGCAGCCAAGCCGGGACAGCCCAAGAGACCCGGGATGGCTACACCTCC. Translated, it gives CASSQAGTAQETRDGYTS.